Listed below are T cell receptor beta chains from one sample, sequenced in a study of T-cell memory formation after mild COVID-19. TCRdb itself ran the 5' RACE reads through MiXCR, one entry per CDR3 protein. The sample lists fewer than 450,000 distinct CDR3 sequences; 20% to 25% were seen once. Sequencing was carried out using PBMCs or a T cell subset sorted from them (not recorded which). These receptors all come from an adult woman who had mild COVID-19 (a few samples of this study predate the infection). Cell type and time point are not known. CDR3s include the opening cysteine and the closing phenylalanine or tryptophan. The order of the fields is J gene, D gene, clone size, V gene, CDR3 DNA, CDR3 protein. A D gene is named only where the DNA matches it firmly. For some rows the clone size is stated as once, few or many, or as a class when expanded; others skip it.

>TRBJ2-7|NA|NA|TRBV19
TGTGCCAGTAGTATAGTAGGGGGATACGAGCAGTACTTC
CASSIVGGYEQYF
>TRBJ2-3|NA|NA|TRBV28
TGTGCCAGCAGTCCCTCGGGGGCGAGAGATACGCAGTATTTT
CASSPSGARDTQYF
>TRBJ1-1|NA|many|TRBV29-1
TGCAGCGTGGGGTTCGGGGGGCCCAGAGAGGGGACTGAAGCTTTCTTT
CSVGFGGPREGTEAFF
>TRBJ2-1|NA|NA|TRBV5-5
TGTGCCAGCAGCTTATGGGGTAGTTACAATGAGCAGTTCTTC
CASSLWGSYNEQFF
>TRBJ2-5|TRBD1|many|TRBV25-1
TGTGCCAGCAGTGAACTCCGGGACAGGGACCAAGAGACCCAGTACTTC
CASSELRDRDQETQYF
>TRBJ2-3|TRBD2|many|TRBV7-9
TGTGCCAGCAGCCCCCCGCCCGGACTAGCGGGAGGAGATACGCAGTATTTT
CASSPPPGLAGGDTQYF
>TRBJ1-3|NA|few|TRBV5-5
TGTGCCAGCAGACGTACCGCTTTGGACGGAAACACCATATATTTT
CASRRTALDGNTIYF
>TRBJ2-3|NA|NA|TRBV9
TGTGCCAGCAGCGTGGGAGGAGGGCTAGCGATCACAGATACGCAGTATTTT
CASSVGGGLAITDTQYF
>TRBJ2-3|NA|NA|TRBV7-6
TGTGCCAGCGGGGCAGAAAAGGTCCATACGCAGTATTTT
CASGAEKVHTQYF
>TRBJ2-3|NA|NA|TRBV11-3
TGTGCCAGCAGCTCTGCCGGGACCCCATTTGCAGATACGCAGTATTTT
CASSSAGTPFADTQYF
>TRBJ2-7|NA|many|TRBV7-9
TGTGCCAGCAGCTTAGACCCCACGGACGAGCAGTACTTC
CASSLDPTDEQYF
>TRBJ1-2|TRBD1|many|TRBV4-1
TGCGCCAGCAGCCAAGATCCAGGGGGTCACTATGGCTACACCTTC
CASSQDPGGHYGYTF
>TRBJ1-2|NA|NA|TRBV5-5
TGTGCCAGCAGCTATCCCGCGGGGGGTACCGTGGGCTATGGCTACACCTTC
CASSYPAGGTVGYGYTF
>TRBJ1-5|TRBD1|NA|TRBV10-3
TGTGCCATCCGAGGGACAGGGGATAGCAATCAGCCCCAGCATTTT
CAIRGTGDSNQPQHF
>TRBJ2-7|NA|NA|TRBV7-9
TGTGCCAGCACCTCCTCCCGGGACCGAGCCTACGAGCAGTACTTC
CASTSSRDRAYEQYF
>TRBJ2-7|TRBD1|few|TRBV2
TGTGCCAGCAGTTTGACAGGGTGGGGGTTGTACGAGCAGTACTTC
CASSLTGWGLYEQYF
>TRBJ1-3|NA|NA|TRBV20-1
TGCAGTGCTCCCTGGGCGGCTGGAAACACCATATATTTT
CSAPWAAGNTIYF
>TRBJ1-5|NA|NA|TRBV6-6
TGTGCCAGCAGTCTCAGGGAGAACAATCAGCCCCAGCATTTT
CASSLRENNQPQHF
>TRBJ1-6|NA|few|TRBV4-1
TGCGCCAGCAGCCAACGCCACAGGGTTTCTGATTCACCCCTCCACTTT
CASSQRHRVSDSPLHF
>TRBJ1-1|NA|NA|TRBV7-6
TGTGCCAGCAGCGCCCGGGACAAGACTGAAGCTTTCTTT
CASSARDKTEAFF
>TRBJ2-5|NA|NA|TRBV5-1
TGCGCCAGCAGCGACACGCGGGCGGAGACCCAGTACTTC
CASSDTRAETQYF
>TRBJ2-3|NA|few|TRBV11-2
TGTGCCAGCAGCTTACCGGGGATTAGCACAGATACGCAGTATTTT
CASSLPGISTDTQYF
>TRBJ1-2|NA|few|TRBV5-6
TGTGCCAGCAGCTTCCCAGGGGATAGTGGCTACACCTTC
CASSFPGDSGYTF
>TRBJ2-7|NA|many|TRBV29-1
TGCAGCGTTGAAGATATTGGGACACCTTTTGAGCAGTACTTC
CSVEDIGTPFEQYF
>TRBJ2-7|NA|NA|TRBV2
TGTGCCAGCAGTGAAGGAGGGCCGAGCTCCTACGAGCAGTACTTC
CASSEGGPSSYEQYF
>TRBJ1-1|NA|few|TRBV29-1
TGCAGCGTTGAAGTGGCAGGGATTGAAGCTTTCTTT
CSVEVAGIEAFF
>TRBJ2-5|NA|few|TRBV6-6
TGTGCCAGCCTAGAGGGGTTTACCCAGTACTTC
CASLEGFTQYF
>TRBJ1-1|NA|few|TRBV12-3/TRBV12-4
TGTGCCAGCAGTTCTCATACCGGGGGGTCGAACACTGAAGCTTTCTTT
CASSSHTGGSNTEAFF
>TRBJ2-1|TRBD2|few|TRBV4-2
TGTGCCAGCAGCAAGGGACTAGCGGGAGTTTTGCAGTTCTTC
CASSKGLAGVLQFF
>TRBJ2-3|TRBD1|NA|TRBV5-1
TGCGCCAGCAGCAGTGGCTACAGGGGGCTAGGCACAGATACGCAGTATTTT
CASSSGYRGLGTDTQYF
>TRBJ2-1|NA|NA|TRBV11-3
TGTGCCAGCAGCTTAGTGGGAGCCCCTGAGCAGTTCTTC
CASSLVGAPEQFF
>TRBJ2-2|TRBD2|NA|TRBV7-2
TGTGCCAGCAGCTTAGTAGCGGGGGCGACCGGGGAGCTGTTTTTT
CASSLVAGATGELFF
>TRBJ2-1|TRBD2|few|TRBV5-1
TGCGCCAGCAGCTTGGAGGGACTAGCGGGGTTCTACAATGAGCAGTTCTTC
CASSLEGLAGFYNEQFF
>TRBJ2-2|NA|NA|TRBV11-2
TGTGCCAGCAGCCCGAGGAGTCCCGGGGAGCTGTTTTTT
CASSPRSPGELFF
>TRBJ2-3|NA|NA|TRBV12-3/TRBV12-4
TGTGCCAGCAGTTTATGGGGCCCGGGCACAGATACGCAGTATTTT
CASSLWGPGTDTQYF
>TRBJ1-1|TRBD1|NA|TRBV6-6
TGTGCCAGCAGACAGAGCCGGGACAGGAACACTGAAGCTTTCTTT
CASRQSRDRNTEAFF
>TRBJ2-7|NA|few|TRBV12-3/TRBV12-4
TGTGCCAGCAGTTTCCGGGACGACTCCTACGAGCAGTACTTC
CASSFRDDSYEQYF
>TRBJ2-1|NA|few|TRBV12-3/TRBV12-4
TGTGCCAGCAGTCCCTACCGGACAAATGAGCAGTTCTTC
CASSPYRTNEQFF
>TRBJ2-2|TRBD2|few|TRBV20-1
TGCAGTGCTAGAGTTCGGACTAGCGGAAACACCGGGGAGCTGTTTTTT
CSARVRTSGNTGELFF
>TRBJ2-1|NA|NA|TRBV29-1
TGCAGCGTTGAAGCTAGCCGCAATGAGCAGTTCTTC
CSVEASRNEQFF
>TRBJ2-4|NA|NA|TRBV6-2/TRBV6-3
TGTGCCAGCAGTTACCGTGGCCGTAGGTATATTCAGTACTTC
CASSYRGRRYIQYF
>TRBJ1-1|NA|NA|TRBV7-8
TGTGCCAGCAGCTTAGGTGGCACACCTGTAGCTTTCTTT
CASSLGGTPVAFF
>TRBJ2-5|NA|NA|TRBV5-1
TGCGCCAGCAGCATCCAGGGGTTGTCACAAGAGACCCAGTACTTC
CASSIQGLSQETQYF
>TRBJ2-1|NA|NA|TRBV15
TGTGCCACCAGCAGAGATAATCAGGGGAGGCATGAGCAGTTCTTC
CATSRDNQGRHEQFF
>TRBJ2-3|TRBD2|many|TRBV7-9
TGTGCCAGCAGCTTAGGGCTAGCGGGAGTTGCAGATACGCAGTATTTT
CASSLGLAGVADTQYF